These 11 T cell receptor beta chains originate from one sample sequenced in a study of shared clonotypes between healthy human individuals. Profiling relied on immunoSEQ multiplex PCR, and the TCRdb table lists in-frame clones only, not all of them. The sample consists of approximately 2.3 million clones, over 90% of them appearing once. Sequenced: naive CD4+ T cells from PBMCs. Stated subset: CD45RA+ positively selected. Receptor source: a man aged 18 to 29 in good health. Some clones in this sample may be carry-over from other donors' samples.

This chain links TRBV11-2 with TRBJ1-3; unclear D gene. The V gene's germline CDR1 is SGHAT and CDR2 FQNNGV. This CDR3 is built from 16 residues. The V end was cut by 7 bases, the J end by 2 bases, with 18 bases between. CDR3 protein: CASNSRRGGTGNTIYF. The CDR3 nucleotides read TGTGCCAGCAACTCACGGCGGGGAGGTACTGGAAACACCATATATTTT.

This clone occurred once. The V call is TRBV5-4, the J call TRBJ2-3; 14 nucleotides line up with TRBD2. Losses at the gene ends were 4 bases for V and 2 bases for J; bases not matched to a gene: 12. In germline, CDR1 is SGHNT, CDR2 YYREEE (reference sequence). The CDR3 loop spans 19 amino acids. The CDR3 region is CASSDQGTSGSLVTDTQYF. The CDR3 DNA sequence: TGTGCCAGCAGCGATCAAGGGACTAGCGGGAGCCTGGTCACAGATACGCAGTATTTT.

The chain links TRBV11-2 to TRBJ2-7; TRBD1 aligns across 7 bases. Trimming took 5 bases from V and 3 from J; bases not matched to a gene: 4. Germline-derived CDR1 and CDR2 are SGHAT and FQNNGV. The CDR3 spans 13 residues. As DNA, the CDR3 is TGTGCCAGCAGCCTGGACAGGAACTACGAGCAGTACTTC. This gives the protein CASSLDRNYEQYF. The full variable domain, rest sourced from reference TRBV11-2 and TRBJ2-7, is EAGVAQSPRYKIIEKRQSVAFWCNPISGHATLYWYQQILGQGPKLLIQFQNNGVVDDSQLPKDRFSAERLKGVDSTLKIQPAKLEDSAVYLCASSLDRNYEQYFGPGTRLTVT.

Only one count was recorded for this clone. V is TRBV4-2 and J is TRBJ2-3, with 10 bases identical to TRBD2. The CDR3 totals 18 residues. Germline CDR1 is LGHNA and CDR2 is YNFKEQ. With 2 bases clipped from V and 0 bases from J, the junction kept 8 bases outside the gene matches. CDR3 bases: TGTGCCAGCAGCCAATCTAGCGGGAGATGGTCTAGCACAGATACGCAGTATTTT. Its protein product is CASSQSSGRWSSTDTQYF.

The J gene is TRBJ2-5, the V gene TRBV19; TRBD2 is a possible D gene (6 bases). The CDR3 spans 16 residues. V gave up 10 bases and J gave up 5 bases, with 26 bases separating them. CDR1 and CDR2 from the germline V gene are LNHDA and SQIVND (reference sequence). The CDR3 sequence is CATSSARTLPRETQYF. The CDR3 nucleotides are TGTGCCACTTCTAGCGCCCGAACTTTGCCTAGGGAGACCCAGTACTTC.

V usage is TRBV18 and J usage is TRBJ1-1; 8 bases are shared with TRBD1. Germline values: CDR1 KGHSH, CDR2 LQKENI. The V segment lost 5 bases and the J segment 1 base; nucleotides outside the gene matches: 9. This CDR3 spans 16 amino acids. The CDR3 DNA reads TGTGCCAGCTCATCGAGGACAGGGCGGGCGAACACTGAAGCTTTCTTT. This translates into CASSSRTGRANTEAFF.

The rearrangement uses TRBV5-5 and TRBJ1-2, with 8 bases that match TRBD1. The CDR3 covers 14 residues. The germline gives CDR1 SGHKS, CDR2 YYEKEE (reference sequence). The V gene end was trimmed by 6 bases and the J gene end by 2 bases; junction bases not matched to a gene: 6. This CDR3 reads CASTPQGANYGYTF. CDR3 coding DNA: TGTGCCAGCACCCCCCAGGGGGCAAACTATGGCTACACCTTC.

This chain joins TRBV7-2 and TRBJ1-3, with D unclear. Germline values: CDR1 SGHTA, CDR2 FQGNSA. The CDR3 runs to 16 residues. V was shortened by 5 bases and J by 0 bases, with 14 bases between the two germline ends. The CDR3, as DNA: TGTGCCAGCAGCCACAAAACAGCCTCCTCTGGAAACACCATATATTTT. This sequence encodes CASSHKTASSGNTIYF.

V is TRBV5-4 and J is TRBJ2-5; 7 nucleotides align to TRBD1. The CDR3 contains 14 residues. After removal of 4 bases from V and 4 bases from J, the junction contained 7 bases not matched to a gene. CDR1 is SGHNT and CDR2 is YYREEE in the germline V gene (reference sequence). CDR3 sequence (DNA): TGTGCCAGCAGCCCCCTAGCAGGGGGAGAGACCCAGTACTTC. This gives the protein CASSPLAGGETQYF. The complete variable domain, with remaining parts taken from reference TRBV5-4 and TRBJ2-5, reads ETGVTQSPTHLIKTRGQQVTLRCSSQSGHNTVSWYQQALGQGPQFIFQYYREEENGRGNFPPRFSGLQFPNYSSELNVNALELDDSALYLCASSPLAGGETQYFGPGTRLLVL.

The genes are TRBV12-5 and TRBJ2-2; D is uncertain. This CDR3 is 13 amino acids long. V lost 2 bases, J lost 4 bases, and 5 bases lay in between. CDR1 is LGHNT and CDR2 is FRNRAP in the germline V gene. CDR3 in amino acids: CASGLPITGELFF. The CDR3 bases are TGTGCTAGTGGTTTGCCAATCACCGGGGAGCTGTTTTTT.

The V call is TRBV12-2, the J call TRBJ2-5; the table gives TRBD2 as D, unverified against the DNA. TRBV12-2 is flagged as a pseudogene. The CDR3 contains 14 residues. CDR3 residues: CASRGSTEEETQYF. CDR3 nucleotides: TGTGCAAGTCGGGGGAGTACGGAAGAAGAGACCCAGTACTTC.